This entry features one T cell receptor (beta chain) sequence. The length of the CDR3 is 13 residues. In germline, CDR1 is SGDLS, CDR2 YYNGEE. Trimming shortened V by 1 base and J by 15 bases, and 17 bases separated the two germline ends. The sample belongs to a study of shared clonotypes between healthy human individuals. TCRdb's copy holds only in-frame clones and misses some; the assay was immunoSEQ multiplex PCR. The sample consists of 760,000 or so clones, about 96% of them appearing once. Naive CD8 populations comprised CD45RO-negative cells positively selected for CCR7, excluding terminally differentiated effector memory CD45RA+ cells.

This sequence was found in a man in his thirties or forties in good health. The chain uses TRBV9 and TRBJ2-1; possibly TRBD1 for D (6 bases). Sequencing was performed on naive CD8+ T cells sorted from blood. The DNA for the CDR3 is TGTGCCAGCAGCGTACAGGGGCGAGGGGTTCTGTTCTTC. This encodes CASSVQGRGVLFF.